The sequence of this TCR beta chain was determined in a study of blood T cell repertoires in COVID-19 (dated by TCRdb to about 2020). Notes on the research overall: Collaborator samples came from the United States, Italy and Spain and covered acute and convalescent phases of COVID-19. The material from the prospective study consisted of cDNA or gDNA derived from T cells, B-cell-depleted T cells, or PBMCs. Deeply sampled blood TCRbeta repertoires from subjects exposed to, actively infected with, or recovered from COVID-19 were included in the dataset. The repertoires were made available in a free public database intended to serve as a resource for research on the immune response to SARS-CoV-2. Samples were obtained from the ongoing ImmuneRACE study (first 160 participants) and from 1,254 subjects provided by 6 global collaborators. The sample metadata nearly always contained a de-identified subject ID, COVID-19 status, age in years and sex. Where HLA class I and class II types were available, the types were taken from metadata supplied by the sample provider, not from assay-based typing. The research as a whole found: The quantity of clinical and demographic metadata differed by source and by participant and was supplied without curation.

TCRbeta CDR3 regions were amplified from genomic DNA by means of the immunoSEQ Assay, a bias-controlled multiplex PCR. The original methods were these. Within the assay, amplification of reference gene primers was used to estimate how many nucleated cells each sample contained. To quantify the absolute abundance of each unique TCRbeta CDR3 rearrangement, sequence reads were collapsed and filtered. For each sample, productive Simpson clonality was calculated by taking the square root of Simpson's diversity index across productive rearrangements. TCRdb re-hosts the immuneACCESS table, in-frame sequences only. Its copies lack some clones; in the studies checked, an unresolved V gene accounts for under half of them, and the cause for the rest is not known. From that table come the V and J calls and clone size; the DNA was used to work out D and trimming. The sample table holds 130,000 or so clones, of which 70% to 90% were seen once. Of the sample, more than 1.5% falls within the top ten clones.

Regarding this clone: What this receptor recognizes is not known. Per-base qualities were not stored, and no clone one base away is much larger.

Collaborating institutions collected whole blood in K2EDTA tubes following their own protocols. Collaborator samples were shipped for TCRbeta analysis as frozen whole blood, isolated PBMCs, or DNA extracted from either sample type. This sequence was found in an older woman with acute or convalescent COVID-19. The material sequenced was peripheral blood.

CDR3 region: CASSPSIGGVYNEQFF. The sequenced DNA is TGTGCCAGCTCACCTTCAATAGGGGGCGTTTACAATGAGCAGTTCTTC. The sequence joins TRBV18 to TRBJ2-1; 7 bases in the middle match TRBD1. The CDR3 goes from the cysteine to the phenylalanine over 16 residues. This entry keeps only the CDR3 DNA: 48 bases, framed from base 1. Trimmed from V: 3 bases; trimmed from J: 4 bases; junction bases lacking a gene match: 9. The germline V gene gives CDR1 as KGHSH and CDR2 as LQKENI.